The 13 T cell receptor beta chains below were found in one sample sequenced in a study of patients and donors after allogeneic stem cell transplantation. TCRdb independently ran MiXCR on the RT-PCR reads; one entry per CDR3 protein. The data hold 20,000 or so distinct CDR3 sequences, with about 30% observed a single time. Material for sequencing was blood, either unsorted or a sorted T cell fraction (not recorded which). The source of these receptors is a human donor who was either an allogeneic HSCT recipient or a stem cell or donor lymphocyte infusion donor (not recorded which). It is not recorded whose cells these are; they may come from a transplant donor.

The rearrangement uses TRBV9 and TRBJ1-1; D unclear. The CDR3 is 13 residues long. Germline loops: CDR1 SGDLS, CDR2 YYNGEE. V was shortened by 0 bases and J by 1 base, with 4 bases between the two germline ends. The CDR3 sequence is CASSVGRNTEAFF. As DNA, the CDR3 is TGTGCCAGCAGCGTAGGACGGAACACTGAAGCTTTCTTT.

The gene calls are TRBV6-5 and TRBJ2-3; 9 bases fit TRBD1. This CDR3 has 13 residues. Trimming took 7 bases from V and 4 from J; bases not matched to a gene: 3. CDR1 is MNHEY, CDR2 SVGAGI, per germline. CDR3 sequence (DNA): TGTGCCAGCACTCGACAGGGGGCAGATACGCAGTATTTT. It specifies CASTRQGADTQYF.

The V and J genes are TRBV4-2 and TRBJ1-2, with D tentatively TRBD1 (6 bases). V lost 4 bases, J lost 2 bases, and 17 bases lay in between. Germline CDR1 and CDR2: LGHNA and YNFKEQ. The CDR3 loop spans 16 amino acids. The CDR3 is CASSPGTHLGNYGYTF. The CDR3 region has the DNA TGTGCCAGCAGCCCCGGGACACACCTAGGGAACTATGGCTACACCTTC.

A word on this clonotype: One end of the junction fails to match germline, which may point to a read error. This chain connects TRBV7-7 to TRBJ2-7; D might be TRBD2 (5 bases). This CDR3 has 15 amino acids. Germline values: CDR1 SSHAT, CDR2 FNYEAQ (reference sequence). CDR3 DNA sequence: TGTGCTAGCAGCTTAGGAGGTTCACCCCCCTACGAGCAGTACTTC. Residues: CASSLGGSPPYEQYF.

The sample holds a few counts of this clonotype. The chain uses TRBV5-1 and TRBJ1-1; TRBD1 matches at 8 bases. J lost 5 bases, V lost 4 bases, and 10 bases had no gene match. This CDR3 is 15 amino acids long. Germline V gives CDR1 SGHRS, CDR2 YFSETQ. The CDR3 coding sequence is TGCGCCAGCAGCCGCCGGACAGGGCGTGAGACTGAAGCTTTCTTT. Translating gives CASSRRTGRETEAFF.

The V and J genes are TRBV7-2 and TRBJ1-1; D uncertain. V lost 4 bases and J lost 0, with 12 bases in between. The CDR3 is 15 residues long. The germline gives CDR1 SGHTA, CDR2 FQGNSA. The CDR3 here is CASSSGPLVNTEAFF. CDR3 DNA sequence: TGTGCCAGCAGCTCTGGGCCCCTGGTGAACACTGAAGCTTTCTTT. Combining the CDR3 with reference TRBV7-2 and TRBJ1-1 gives the whole variable domain GAGVSQSPSNKVTEKGKDVELRCDPISGHTALYWYRQSLGQGLEFLIYFQGNSAPDKSGLPSDRFSAERTGGSVSTLTIQRTQQEDSAVYLCASSSGPLVNTEAFFGQGTRLTVV.

This rearrangement joins TRBV9 to TRBJ2-2, with 13 bases that match TRBD2. With V trimmed by 4 bases and J by 0 bases, 3 bases remained unmatched. The CDR3 is 17 residues long. Germline CDR1 and CDR2: SGDLS and YYNGEE. The CDR3 sequence is CASSPTSGGANTGELFF. Here the CDR3 DNA reads TGTGCCAGCAGCCCCACTAGCGGGGGGGCGAACACCGGGGAGCTGTTTTTT. Based on the CDR3 plus reference TRBV9 and TRBJ2-2, the full variable domain is DSGVTQTPKHLITATGQRVTLRCSPRSGDLSVYWYQQSLDQGLQFLIQYYNGEERAKGNILERFSAQQFPDLHSELNLSSLELGDSALYFCASSPTSGGANTGELFFGEGSRLTVL.

This clonotype was counted between two and nine times. This chain joins TRBV20-1 and TRBJ1-1; TRBD1 might be the D (5 bases). There are 18 residues in the CDR3. V was pared by 1 base and J by 3 bases, with 24 bases between. CDR1 is DFQATT and CDR2 is SNEGSKA in the germline V gene (reference sequence). Here the CDR3 reads CSARGGEKGSILDTEAFF. CDR3 nucleotides: TGCAGTGCTAGAGGGGGAGAAAAGGGGAGCATATTGGACACTGAAGCTTTCTTT.

This clonotype was detected only a few times. CDR3 in amino acids: CSVADSTDTQYF. Written as DNA, the CDR3 is TGCAGCGTCGCGGACAGCACAGATACGCAGTATTTT. The V and J genes are TRBV29-1 and TRBJ2-3; D is unclear. Germline lookup yields CDR1 SQVTM and CDR2 ANQGSEA. The CDR3 consists of 12 residues. V dropped 6 bases and J dropped 0 bases, with 7 bases sitting between them.

The chain recombines TRBV5-5 with TRBJ2-1, with 7 bases matching TRBD1. This CDR3 is built from 13 residues. Germline lookup yields CDR1 SGHKS and CDR2 YYEKEE (reference sequence). After removal of 2 bases from V and 8 bases from J, the junction contained 4 bases not matched to a gene. In nucleotides, the CDR3 is TGTGCCAGCAGCTTACAGGGGCGGGATGAGCAGTTCTTC. Encoded protein: CASSLQGRDEQFF.

V usage is TRBV28 and J usage is TRBJ1-2; 9 bases agree with TRBD1. The CDR3 spans 15 residues. With V trimmed by 3 bases and J by 7 bases, 9 bases remained unmatched. The germline V gene has CDR1 MDHEN and CDR2 SYDVKM. The CDR3 sequence: CASSLLQGAHFGYTF. CDR3 sequence (DNA): TGTGCCAGCAGTTTGTTACAGGGGGCCCACTTTGGCTACACCTTC.

The table lists this clonotype with a few counts. J is TRBJ2-7 and V is TRBV27; D is perhaps TRBD1 (5 bases). Trimming pared 8 bases from V and 4 bases from J, leaving 18 bases between. The CDR3 is 14 amino acids. The germline V gene encodes CDR1 MNHEY and CDR2 SMNVEV (reference sequence). CDR3: CASDRCRASYEQYV. CDR3 nucleotide sequence: TGTGCCAGCGATCGGTGCAGGGCCTCTTACGAGCAGTACGTC.

This rearrangement joins TRBV5-1 to TRBJ2-7; TRBD1 matches 7 bases. CDR1 and CDR2 (germline): SGHRS, YFSETQ. Trimming at V came to 4 bases and at J to 0 bases, leaving 4 bases not matched to a gene. This CDR3 is built from 14 residues. Here the CDR3 DNA reads TGCGCCAGCAGCCCGGACAGGAGCTCCTACGAGCAGTACGTC. This codes for CASSPDRSSYEQYV.